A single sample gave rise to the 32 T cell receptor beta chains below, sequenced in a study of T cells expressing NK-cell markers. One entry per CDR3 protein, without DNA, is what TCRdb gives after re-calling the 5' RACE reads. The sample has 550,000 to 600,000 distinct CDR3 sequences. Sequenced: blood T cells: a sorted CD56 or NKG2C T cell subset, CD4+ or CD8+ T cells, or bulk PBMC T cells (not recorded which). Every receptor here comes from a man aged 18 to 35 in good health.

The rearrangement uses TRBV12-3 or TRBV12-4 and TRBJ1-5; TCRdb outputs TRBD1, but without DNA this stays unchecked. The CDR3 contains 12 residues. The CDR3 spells CASRSGGWAQHF.

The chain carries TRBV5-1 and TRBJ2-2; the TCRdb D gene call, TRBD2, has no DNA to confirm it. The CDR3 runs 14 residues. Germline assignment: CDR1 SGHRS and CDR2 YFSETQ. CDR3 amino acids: CASSASEVTGELFF.

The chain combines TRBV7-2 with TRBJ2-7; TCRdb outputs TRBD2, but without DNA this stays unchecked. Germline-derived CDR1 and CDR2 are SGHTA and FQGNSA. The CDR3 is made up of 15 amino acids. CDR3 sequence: CASSLEGLAGAEQYF. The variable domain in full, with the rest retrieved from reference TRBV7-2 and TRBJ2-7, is GAGVSQSPSNKVTEKGKDVELRCDPISGHTALYWYRQSLGQGLEFLIYFQGNSAPDKSGLPSDRFSAERTGGSVSTLTIQRTQQEDSAVYLCASSLEGLAGAEQYFGPGTRLTVT.

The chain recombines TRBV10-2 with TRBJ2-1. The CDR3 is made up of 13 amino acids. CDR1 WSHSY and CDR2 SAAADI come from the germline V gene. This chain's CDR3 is CASRVIADSEQFF.

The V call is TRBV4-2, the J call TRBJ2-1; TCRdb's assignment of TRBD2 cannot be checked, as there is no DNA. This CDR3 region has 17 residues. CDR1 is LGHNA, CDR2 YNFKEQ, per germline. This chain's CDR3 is CASSQAGGLALYNEQFF.

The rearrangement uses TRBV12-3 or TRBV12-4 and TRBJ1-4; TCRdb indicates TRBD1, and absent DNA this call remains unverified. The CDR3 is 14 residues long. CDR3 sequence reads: CASRNQGNAEKLFF.

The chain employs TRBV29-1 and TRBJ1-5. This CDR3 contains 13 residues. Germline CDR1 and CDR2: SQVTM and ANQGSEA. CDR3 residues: CSVASETNQPQHF.

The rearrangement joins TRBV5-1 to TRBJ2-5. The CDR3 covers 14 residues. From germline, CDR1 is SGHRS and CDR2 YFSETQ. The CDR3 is CASSLSRSSETQYF.

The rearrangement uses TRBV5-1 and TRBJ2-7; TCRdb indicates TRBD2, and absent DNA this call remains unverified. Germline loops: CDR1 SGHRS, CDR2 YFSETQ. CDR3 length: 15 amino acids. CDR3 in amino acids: CASRTTSGTRYEQYF.

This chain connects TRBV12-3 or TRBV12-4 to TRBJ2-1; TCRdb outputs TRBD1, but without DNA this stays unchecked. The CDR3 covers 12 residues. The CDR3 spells CASSLGTGGQFF.

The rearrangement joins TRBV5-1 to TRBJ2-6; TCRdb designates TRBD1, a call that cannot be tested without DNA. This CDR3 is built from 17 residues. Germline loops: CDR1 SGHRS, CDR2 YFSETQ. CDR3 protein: CASSSPTGGSGANVLTF.

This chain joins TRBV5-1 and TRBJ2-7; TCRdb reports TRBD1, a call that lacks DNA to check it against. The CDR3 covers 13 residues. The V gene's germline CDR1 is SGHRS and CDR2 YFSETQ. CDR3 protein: CASRGQATYEQYF.

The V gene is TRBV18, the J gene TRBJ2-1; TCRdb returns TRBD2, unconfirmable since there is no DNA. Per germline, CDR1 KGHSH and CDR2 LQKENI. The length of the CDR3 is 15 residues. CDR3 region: CASSPGLAQNNEQFF.

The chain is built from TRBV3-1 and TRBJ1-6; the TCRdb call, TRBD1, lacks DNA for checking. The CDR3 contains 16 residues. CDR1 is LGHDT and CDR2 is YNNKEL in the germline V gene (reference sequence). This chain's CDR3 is CASSQVGGTGNSPLHF.

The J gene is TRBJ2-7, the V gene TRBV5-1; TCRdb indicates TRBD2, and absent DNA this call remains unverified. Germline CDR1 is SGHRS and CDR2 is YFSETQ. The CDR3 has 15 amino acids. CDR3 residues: CASSLGAGGPREQYF.

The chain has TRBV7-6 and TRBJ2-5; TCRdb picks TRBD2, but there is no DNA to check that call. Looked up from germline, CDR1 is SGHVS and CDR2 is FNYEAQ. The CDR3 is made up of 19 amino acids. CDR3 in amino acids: CASSLPPGRAGATGKTQYF.

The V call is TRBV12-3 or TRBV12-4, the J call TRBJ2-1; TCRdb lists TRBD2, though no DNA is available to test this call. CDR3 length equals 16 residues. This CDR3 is CASSLALAGGGNEQFF.

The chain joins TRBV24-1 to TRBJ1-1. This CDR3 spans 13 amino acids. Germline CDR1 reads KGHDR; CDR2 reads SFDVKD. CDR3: CATSDPGTSGAFF.

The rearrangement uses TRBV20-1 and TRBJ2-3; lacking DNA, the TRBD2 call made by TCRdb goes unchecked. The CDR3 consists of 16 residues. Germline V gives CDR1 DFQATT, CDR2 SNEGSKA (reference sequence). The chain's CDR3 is CSARDRRLADTDTQYF.

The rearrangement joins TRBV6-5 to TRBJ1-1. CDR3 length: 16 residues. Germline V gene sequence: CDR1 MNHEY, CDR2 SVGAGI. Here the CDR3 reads CASSYSWSSLNTEAFF.

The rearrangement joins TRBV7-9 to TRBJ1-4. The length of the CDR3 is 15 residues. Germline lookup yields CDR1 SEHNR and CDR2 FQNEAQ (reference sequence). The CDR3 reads CASSVGRTREEKLFF.

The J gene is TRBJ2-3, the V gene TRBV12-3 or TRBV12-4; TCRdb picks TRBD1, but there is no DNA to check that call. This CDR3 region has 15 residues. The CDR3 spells CASSSAAGGADTQYF.

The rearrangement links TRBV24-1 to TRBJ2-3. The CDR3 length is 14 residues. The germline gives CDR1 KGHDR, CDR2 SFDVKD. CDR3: CATSDSAFTDTQYF.

The CDR3 loop is CASSLISGKTTFSTDTQYF. J is TRBJ2-3 and V is TRBV7-3; TCRdb selects TRBD2, and the lack of DNA leaves this call unchecked. Germline values: CDR1 SGHTA, CDR2 FQGTGA. This CDR3 is 19 amino acids long.

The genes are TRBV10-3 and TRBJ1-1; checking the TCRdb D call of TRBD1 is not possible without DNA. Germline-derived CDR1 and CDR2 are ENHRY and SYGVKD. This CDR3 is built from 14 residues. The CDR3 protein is CAISVGGTATEAFF.

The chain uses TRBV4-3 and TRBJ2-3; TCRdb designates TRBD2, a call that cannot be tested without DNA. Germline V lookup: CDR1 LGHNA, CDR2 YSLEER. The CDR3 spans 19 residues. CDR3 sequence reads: CASSQEVSTGTSGTDTQYF.

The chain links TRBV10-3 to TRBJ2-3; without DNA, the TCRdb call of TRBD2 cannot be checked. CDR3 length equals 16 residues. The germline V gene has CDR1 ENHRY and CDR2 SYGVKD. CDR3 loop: CAISEVLAVSTDTQYF.

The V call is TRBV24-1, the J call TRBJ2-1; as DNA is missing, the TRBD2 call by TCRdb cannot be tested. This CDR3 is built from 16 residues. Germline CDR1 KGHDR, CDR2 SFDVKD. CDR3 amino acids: CATSDLKTSGMGEQFF.

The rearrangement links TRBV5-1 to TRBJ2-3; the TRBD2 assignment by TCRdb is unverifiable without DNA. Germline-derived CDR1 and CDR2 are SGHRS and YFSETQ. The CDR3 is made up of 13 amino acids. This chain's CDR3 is CASRTDTSSPQYF.

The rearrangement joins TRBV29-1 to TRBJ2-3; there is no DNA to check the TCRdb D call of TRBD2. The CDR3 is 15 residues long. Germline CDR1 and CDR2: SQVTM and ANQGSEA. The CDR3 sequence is CSGRTSGRGPDTQYF.

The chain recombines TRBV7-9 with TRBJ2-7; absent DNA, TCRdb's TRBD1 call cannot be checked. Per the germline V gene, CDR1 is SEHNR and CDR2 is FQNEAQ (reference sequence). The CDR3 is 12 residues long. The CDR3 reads CASSSPLYEQYF.

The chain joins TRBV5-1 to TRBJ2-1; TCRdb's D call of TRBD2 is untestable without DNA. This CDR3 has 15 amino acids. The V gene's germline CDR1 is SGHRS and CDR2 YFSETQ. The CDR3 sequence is CASIKTSGSVYEQFF.